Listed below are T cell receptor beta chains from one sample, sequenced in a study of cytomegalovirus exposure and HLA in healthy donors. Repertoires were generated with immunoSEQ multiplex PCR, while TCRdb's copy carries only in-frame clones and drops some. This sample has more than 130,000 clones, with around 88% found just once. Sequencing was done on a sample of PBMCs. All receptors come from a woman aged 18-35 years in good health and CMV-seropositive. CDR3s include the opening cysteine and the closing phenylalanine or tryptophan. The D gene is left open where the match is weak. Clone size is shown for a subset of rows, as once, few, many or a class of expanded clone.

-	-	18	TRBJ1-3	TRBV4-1	CASSQDTPGEISGNTIYF	TGCGCCAGCAGCCAAGATACGCCAGGGGAAATCTCTGGAAACACCATATATTTT
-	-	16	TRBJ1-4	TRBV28	CASSLADRGTNEKLFF	TGTGCCAGCAGTTTAGCTGACCGGGGGACTAATGAAAAACTGTTTTTT
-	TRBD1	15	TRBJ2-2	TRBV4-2	CASSQGDRNTGELFF	TGTGCCAGCAGCCAAGGGGACAGAAACACCGGGGAGCTGTTTTTT
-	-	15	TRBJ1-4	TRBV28	CASSLLRGPNEKLFF	TGTGCCAGCAGTTTACTCAGGGGTCCTAATGAAAAACTGTTTTTT
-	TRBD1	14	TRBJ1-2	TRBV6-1	CASSPGTGGNYYTF	TGTGCCAGCAGTCCCGGGACAGGGGGAAATTACTACACCTTC
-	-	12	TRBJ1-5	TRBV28	CASGGLDQPQHF	TGTGCCAGCGGCGGGTTGGATCAGCCCCAGCATTTT
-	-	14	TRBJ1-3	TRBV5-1	CASSPAGLKNTIYF	TGCGCCAGCAGCCCGGCGGGGCTGAAGAACACCATATATTTT
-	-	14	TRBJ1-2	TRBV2	CASSDIQGRLGYTF	TGTGCCAGCAGCGATATACAGGGAAGGTTAGGCTACACCTTC
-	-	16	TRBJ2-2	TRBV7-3	CASSPNGVRNTGELFF	TGTGCCAGCAGCCCTAACGGGGTGCGGAACACCGGGGAGCTGTTTTTT
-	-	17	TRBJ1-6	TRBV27	CASSSQGRSSYNSPLHF	TGTGCCAGCAGTTCCCAAGGGAGAAGCTCCTATAATTCACCCCTCCACTTT
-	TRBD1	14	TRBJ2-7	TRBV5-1	CASSLIQGAKEQYF	TGCGCCAGCAGCTTAATACAGGGGGCGAAGGAGCAGTACTTC
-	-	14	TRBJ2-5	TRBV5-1	CASSLDTSQETQYF	TGCGCCAGCAGCCTCGACACCTCCCAAGAGACCCAGTACTTC
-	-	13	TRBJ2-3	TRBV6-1	CASSESGPDTQYF	TGTGCCAGCAGTGAAAGTGGCCCAGATACGCAGTATTTT
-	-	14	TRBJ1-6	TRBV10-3	CAISVGIRNSPLHF	TGTGCCATCAGTGTCGGCATCAGGAATTCACCCCTCCACTTT
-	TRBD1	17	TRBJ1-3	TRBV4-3	CASSQGVGQVTGNTIYF	TGCGCCAGCAGCCAAGGCGTTGGACAGGTCACGGGAAACACCATATATTTT
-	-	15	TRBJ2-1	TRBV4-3	CASSPTTRPPDEQFF	TGCGCCAGCAGCCCCACCACTAGGCCACCTGATGAGCAGTTCTTC
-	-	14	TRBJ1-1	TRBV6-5	CASSTGQLNTEAFF	TGTGCCAGCAGTACCGGACAGCTGAACACTGAAGCTTTCTTT
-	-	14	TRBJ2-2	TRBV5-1	CASSLDVYSGELFF	TGCGCCAGCAGCTTGGACGTATACTCCGGGGAGCTGTTTTTT
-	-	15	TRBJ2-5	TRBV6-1	CASSAEGAVGQTQYF	TGTGCCAGCAGTGCGGAGGGCGCAGTTGGCCAGACCCAGTACTTC
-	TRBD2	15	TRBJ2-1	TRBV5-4	CASSLPGLANNEQFF	TGTGCCAGCAGCTTGCCGGGACTAGCAAACAATGAGCAGTTCTTC
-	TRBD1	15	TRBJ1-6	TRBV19	CASMDRGLGTSPLHF	TGTGCCAGTATGGACAGGGGCCTGGGAACTTCACCCCTCCACTTT
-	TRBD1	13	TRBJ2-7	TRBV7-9	CASSTDRVYEQYF	TGTGCCAGCAGCACGGACAGGGTGTACGAGCAGTACTTC
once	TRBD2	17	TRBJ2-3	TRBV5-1	CASSFFSSGRGTDTQYF	TGCGCCAGCAGCTTTTTTTCCAGCGGGAGAGGGACAGATACGCAGTATTTT
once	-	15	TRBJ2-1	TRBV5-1	CASSFSVSSYNEQFF	TGCGCCAGCAGCTTTAGCGTAAGCTCCTACAATGAGCAGTTCTTC
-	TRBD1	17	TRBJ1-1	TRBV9	CASSVGWTGSAGTEAFF	TGTGCCAGCAGCGTAGGGTGGACAGGGAGTGCCGGCACTGAAGCTTTCTTT
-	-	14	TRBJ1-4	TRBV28	CASSLYRAREKLFF	TGTGCCAGCAGTTTATACAGGGCACGTGAAAAACTGTTTTTT
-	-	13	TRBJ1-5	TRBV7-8	CASSIQGNQPQHF	TGTGCCAGCAGCATCCAGGGGAATCAGCCCCAGCATTTT
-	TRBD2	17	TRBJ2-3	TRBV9	CASSVGGASGVTDTQYF	TGTGCCAGCAGCGTAGGAGGGGCTAGCGGGGTCACAGATACGCAGTATTTT
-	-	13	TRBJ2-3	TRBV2	CAKWTFSTDTQYF	TGTGCCAAATGGACTTTCAGCACAGATACGCAGTATTTT
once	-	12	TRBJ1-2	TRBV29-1	CSVEDRGEGYTF	TGCAGCGTTGAAGACAGGGGTGAAGGCTACACCTTC
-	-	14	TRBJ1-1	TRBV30	CAWSILAGGAEAFF	TGTGCCTGGAGTATCCTTGCAGGAGGGGCTGAAGCTTTCTTT
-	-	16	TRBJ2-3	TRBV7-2	CASRPYGGSITDTQYF	TGTGCCAGCAGACCCTACGGGGGATCCATTACAGATACGCAGTATTTT